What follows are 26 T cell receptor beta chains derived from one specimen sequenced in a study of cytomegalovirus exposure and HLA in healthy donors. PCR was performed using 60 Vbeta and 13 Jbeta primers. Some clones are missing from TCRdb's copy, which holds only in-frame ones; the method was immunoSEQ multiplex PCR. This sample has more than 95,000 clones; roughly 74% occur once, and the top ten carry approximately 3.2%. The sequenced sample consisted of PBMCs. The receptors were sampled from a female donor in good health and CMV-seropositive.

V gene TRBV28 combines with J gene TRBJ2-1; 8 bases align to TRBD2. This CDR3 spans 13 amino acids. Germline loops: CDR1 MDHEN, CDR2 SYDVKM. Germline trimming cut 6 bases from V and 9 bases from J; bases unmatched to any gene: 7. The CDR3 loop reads CASSLAGLGEQFF. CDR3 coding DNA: TGTGCCAGCAGCTTAGCGGGATTAGGTGAGCAGTTCTTC.

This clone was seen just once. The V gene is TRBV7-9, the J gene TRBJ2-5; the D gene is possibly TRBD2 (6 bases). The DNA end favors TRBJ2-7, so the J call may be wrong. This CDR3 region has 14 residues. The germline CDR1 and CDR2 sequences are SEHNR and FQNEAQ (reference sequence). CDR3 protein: CASSLHAGSYEQYF. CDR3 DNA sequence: TGTGCCAGCAGCTTGCATGCGGGGTCCTACGAGCAGTACTTC.

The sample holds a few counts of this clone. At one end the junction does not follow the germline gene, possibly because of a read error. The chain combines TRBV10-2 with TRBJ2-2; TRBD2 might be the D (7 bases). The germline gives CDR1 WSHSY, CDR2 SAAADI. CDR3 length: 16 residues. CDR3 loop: CASSVAGGQNTGELFF. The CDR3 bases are TGCGCCAGCAGTGTCGCCGGGGGGCAGAACACCGGGGAACTGTTTTTT.

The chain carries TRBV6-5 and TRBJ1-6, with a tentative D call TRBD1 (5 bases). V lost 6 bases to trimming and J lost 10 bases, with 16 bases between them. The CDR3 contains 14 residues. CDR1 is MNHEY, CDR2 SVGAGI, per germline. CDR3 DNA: TGTGCCAGCAGGGTGTCAGGGAGGGTCTCACCCCTCCACTTT. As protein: CASRVSGRVSPLHF.

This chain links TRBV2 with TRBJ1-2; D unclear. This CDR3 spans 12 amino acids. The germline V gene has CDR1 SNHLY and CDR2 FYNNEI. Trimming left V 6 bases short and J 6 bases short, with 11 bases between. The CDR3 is CASRALSDGYTF. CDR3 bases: TGTGCCAGCAGGGCACTATCGGATGGCTACACCTTC. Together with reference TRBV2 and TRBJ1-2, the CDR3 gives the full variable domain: EPEVTQTPSHQVTQMGQEVILRCVPISNHLYFYWYRQILGQKVEFLVSFYNNEISEKSEIFDDQFSVERPDGSNFTLKIRSTKLEDSAMYFCASRALSDGYTFGSGTRLTVV.

CDR3 nucleotide sequence: TGCAGCGTTGATGTCGCTAGAGCTAACTATGGCTACACCTTC. Translated: CSVDVARANYGYTF. This chain uses TRBV29-1 with TRBJ1-2; D not resolved. Germline V gene data show CDR1 as SQVTM and CDR2 as ANQGSEA. The germline V and J ends were trimmed by 3 bases and 0 bases, with 11 bases remaining between them. The CDR3 length is 14 residues.

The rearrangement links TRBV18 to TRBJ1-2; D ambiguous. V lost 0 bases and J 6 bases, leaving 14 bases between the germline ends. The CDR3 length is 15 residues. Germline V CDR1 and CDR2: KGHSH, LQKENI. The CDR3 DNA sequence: TGTGCCAGCTCACCACCGAATCAGGTGCTGCATGGCTACACCTTC. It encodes CASSPPNQVLHGYTF.

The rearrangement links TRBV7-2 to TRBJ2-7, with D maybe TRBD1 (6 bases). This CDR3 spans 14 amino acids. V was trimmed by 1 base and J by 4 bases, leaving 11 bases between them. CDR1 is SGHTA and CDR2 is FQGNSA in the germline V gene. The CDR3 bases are TGTGCCAGCAGCTTAGACAGGGTAGTGTACGAGCAGTACTTC. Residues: CASSLDRVVYEQYF.

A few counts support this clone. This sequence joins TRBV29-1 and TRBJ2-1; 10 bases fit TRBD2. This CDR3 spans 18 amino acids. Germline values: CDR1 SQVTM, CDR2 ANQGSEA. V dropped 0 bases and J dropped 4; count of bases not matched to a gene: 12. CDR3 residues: CSVEDVVGRAGGYNEQFF. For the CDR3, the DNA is TGCAGCGTTGAAGATGTAGTGGGAAGAGCGGGAGGGTACAATGAGCAGTTCTTC.

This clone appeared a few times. The CDR3 DNA is TGTGCCAGCACTATGGACCCGGGTCGGGGTGAGCAGTTCTTC. Amino acids: CASTMDPGRGEQFF. The genes are TRBV4-2 and TRBJ2-1, with D maybe TRBD2 (5 bases). V was cut by 7 bases and J by 9 bases, with 19 bases left in between. Looked up from germline, CDR1 is LGHNA and CDR2 is YNFKEQ. The CDR3 covers 14 residues.

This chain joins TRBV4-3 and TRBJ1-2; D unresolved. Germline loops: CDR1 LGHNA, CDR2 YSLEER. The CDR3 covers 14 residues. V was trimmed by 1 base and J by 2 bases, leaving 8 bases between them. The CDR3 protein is CASSQVRFNYGYTF. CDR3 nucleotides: TGCGCCAGCAGCCAAGTCAGGTTCAACTATGGCTACACCTTC.

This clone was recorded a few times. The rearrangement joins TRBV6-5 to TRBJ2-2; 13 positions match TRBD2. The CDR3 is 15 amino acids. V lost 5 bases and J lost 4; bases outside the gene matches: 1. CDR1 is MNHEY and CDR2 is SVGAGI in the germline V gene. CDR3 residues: CASSRTSGSTGELFF. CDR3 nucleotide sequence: TGTGCCAGCAGTAGGACTAGCGGGAGCACCGGGGAGCTGTTTTTT.

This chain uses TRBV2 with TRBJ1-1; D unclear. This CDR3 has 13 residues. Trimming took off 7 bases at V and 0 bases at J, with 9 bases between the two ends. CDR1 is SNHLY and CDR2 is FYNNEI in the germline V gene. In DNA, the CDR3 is TGTGCCAGCAACGGGTACATGAACACTGAAGCTTTCTTT. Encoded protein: CASNGYMNTEAFF.

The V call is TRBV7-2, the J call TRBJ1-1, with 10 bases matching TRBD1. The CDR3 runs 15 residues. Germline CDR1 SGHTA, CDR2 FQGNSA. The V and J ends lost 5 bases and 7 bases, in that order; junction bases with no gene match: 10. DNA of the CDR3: TGTGCCAGCAGCGACGGGACAGGGGAAATTTATGAAGCTTTCTTT. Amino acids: CASSDGTGEIYEAFF.

CDR3 in DNA: TGTGCCTGGAGTGTACGTTTGACAGGCGAAGATACGCAGTATTTT. Protein sequence: CAWSVRLTGEDTQYF. This rearrangement joins TRBV30 to TRBJ2-3; a possible D gene is TRBD1 (6 bases). Per germline, CDR1 GTSNPN and CDR2 SVGIG (reference sequence). The CDR3 is made up of 15 amino acids. The V and J ends lost 0 bases and 5 bases respectively, with 15 bases between them.

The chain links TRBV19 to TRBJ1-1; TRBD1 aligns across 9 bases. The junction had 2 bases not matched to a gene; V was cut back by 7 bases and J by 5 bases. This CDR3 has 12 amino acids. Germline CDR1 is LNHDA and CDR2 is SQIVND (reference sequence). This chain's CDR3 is CASNDRGTEAFF. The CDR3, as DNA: TGTGCCAGTAACGACAGGGGGACTGAAGCTTTCTTT.

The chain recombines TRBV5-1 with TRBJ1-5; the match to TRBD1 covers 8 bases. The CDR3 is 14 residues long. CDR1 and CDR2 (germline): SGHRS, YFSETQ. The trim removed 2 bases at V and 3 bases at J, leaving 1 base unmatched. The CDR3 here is CASSLQGDNQPQHF. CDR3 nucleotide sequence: TGCGCCAGCAGCTTACAGGGGGACAATCAGCCCCAGCATTTT.

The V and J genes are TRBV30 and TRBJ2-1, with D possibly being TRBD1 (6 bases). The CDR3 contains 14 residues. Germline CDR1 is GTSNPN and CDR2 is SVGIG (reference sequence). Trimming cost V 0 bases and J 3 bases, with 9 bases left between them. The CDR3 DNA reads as TGTGCCTGGAGTGTAGGACAGAGCTACAATGAGCAGTTCTTC. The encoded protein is CAWSVGQSYNEQFF.

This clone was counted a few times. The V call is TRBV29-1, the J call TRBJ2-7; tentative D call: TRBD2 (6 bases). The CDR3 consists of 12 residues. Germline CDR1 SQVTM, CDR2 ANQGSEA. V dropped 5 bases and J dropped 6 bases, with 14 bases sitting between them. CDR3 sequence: CSVSGTPSEQYF. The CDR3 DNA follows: TGCAGCGTTTCCGGGACTCCCAGCGAGCAGTACTTC.

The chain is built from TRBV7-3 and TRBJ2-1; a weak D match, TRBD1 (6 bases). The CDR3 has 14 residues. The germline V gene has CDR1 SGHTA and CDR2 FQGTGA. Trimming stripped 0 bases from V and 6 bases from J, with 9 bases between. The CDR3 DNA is TGTGCCAGCAGCTTAACCCAAGGGGGCAATGAGCAGTTCTTC. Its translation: CASSLTQGGNEQFF.

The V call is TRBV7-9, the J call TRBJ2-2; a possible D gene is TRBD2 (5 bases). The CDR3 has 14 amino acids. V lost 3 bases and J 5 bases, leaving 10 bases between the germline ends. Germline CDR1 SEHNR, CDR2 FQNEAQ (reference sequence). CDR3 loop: CASSFSGITGELFF. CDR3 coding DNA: TGTGCCAGCAGCTTCTCGGGGATTACCGGGGAGCTGTTTTTT.

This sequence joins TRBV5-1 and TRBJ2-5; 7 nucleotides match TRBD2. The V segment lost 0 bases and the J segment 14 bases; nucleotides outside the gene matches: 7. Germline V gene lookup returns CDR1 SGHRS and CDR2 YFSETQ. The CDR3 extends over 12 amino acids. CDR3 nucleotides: TGCGCCAGCAGCTTGGACGGTAGCGGGCACTACTTC. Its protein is CASSLDGSGHYF.

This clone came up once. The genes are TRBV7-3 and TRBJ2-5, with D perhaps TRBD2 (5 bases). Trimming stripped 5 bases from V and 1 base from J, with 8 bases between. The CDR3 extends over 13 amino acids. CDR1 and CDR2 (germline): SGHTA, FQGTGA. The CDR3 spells CASSRGSQETQYF. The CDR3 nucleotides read TGTGCCAGCAGCCGAGGGTCCCAAGAGACCCAGTACTTC. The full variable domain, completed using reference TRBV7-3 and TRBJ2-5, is GAGVSQTPSNKVTEKGKYVELRCDPISGHTALYWYRQSLGQGPEFLIYFQGTGAADDSGLPNDRFFAVRPEGSVSTLKIQRTERGDSAVYLCASSRGSQETQYFGPGTRLLVL.

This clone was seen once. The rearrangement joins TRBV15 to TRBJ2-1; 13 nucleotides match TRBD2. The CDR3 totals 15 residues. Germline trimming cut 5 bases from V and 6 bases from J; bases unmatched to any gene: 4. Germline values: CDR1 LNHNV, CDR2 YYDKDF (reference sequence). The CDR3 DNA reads TGTGCCACCAGCGTACGGACTAGCGGGAGCAATGAGCAGTTCTTC. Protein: CATSVRTSGSNEQFF.

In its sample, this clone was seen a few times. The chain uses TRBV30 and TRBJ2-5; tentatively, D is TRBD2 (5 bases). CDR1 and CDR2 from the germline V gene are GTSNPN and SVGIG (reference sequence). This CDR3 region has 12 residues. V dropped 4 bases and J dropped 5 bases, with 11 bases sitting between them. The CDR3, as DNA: TGTGCCTGGACCCTAGCTGGGGAGACCCAGTACTTC. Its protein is CAWTLAGETQYF.

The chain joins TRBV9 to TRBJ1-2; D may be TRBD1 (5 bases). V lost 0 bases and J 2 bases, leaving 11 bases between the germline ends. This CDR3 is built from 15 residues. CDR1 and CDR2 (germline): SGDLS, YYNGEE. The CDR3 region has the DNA TGTGCCAGCAGCGTAGCGCCGACAGAAAACTATGGCTACACCTTC. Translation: CASSVAPTENYGYTF.